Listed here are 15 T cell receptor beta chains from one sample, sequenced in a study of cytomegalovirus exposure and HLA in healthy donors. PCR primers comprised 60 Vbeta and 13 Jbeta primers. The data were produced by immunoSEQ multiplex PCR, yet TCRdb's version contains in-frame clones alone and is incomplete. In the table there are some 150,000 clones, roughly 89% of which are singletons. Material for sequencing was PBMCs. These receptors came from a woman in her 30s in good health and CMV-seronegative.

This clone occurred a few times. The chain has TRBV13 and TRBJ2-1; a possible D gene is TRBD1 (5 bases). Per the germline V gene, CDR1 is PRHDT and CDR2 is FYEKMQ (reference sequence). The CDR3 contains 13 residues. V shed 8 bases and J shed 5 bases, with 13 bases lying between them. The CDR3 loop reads CASGAATDNEQFF. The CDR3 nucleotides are TGTGCCAGCGGGGCAGCAACTGACAATGAGCAGTTCTTC.

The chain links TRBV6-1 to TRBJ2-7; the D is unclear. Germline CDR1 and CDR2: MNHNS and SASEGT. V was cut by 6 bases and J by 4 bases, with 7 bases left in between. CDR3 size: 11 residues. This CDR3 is CASSQLYEQYF. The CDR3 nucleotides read TGTGCCAGCAGCCAATTGTACGAGCAGTACTTC.

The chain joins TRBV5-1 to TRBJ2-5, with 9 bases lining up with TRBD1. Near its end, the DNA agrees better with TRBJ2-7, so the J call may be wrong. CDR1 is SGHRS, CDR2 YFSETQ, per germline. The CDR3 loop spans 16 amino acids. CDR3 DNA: TGCGCCAGTACTCCACAGGGGGCGGTTGGCTCCTACGAGCAGTACTTC. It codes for CASTPQGAVGSYEQYF.

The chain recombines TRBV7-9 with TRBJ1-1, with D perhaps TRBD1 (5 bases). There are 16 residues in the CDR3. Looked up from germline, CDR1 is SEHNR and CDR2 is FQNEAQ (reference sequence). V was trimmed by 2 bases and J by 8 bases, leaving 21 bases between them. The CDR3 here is CASSLRRGVLPGEAFF. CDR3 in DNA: TGTGCCAGCAGCTTACGGCGGGGGGTCCTCCCAGGGGAAGCTTTCTTT.

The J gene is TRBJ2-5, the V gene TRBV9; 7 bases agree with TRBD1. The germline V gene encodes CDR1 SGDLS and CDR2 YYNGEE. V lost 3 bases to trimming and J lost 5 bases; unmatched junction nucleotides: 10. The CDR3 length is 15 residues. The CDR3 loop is CASSGTDRSWETQYF. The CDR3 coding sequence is TGTGCCAGCAGCGGAACGGACAGGTCCTGGGAGACCCAGTACTTC.

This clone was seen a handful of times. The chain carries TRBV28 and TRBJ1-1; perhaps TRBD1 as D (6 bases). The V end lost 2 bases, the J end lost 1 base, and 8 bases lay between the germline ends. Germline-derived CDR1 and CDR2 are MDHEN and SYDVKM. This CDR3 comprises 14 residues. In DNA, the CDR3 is TGTGCCAGCAGTTTAGGGACACAGAACACTGAAGCTTTCTTT. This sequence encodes CASSLGTQNTEAFF.

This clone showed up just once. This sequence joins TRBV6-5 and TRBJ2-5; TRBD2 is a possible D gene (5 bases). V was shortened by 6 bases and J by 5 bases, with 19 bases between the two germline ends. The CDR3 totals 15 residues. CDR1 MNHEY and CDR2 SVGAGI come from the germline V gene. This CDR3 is CASRPPSWLAETQYF. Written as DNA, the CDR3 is TGTGCCAGCAGGCCTCCCAGCTGGCTAGCCGAGACCCAGTACTTC.

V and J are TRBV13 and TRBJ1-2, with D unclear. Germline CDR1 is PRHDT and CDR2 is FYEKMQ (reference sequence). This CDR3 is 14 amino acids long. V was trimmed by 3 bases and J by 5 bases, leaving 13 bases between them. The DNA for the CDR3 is TGTGCCAGCAGCTTTCACGGGTATTGGTATGGCTACACCTTC. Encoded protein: CASSFHGYWYGYTF.

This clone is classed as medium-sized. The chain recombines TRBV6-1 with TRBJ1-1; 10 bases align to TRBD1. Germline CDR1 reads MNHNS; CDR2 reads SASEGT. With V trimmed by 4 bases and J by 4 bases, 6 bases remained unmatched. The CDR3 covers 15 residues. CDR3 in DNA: TGTGCCAGCAGTGGGTGGACAGGGGGTAGCACTGAAGCTTTCTTT. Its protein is CASSGWTGGSTEAFF.

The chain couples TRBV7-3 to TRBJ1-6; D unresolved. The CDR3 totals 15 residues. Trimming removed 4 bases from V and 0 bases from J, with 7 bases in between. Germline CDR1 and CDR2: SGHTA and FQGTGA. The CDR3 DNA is TGTGCCAGCAGCTCAACGAGCTCCTATAATTCACCCCTCCACTTT. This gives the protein CASSSTSSYNSPLHF. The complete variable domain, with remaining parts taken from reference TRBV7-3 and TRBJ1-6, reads GAGVSQTPSNKVTEKGKYVELRCDPISGHTALYWYRQSLGQGPEFLIYFQGTGAADDSGLPNDRFFAVRPEGSVSTLKIQRTERGDSAVYLCASSSTSSYNSPLHFGNGTRLTVT.

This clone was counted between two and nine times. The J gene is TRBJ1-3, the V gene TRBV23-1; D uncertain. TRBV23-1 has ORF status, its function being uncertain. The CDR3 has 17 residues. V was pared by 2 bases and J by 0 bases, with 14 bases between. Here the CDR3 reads CASSQVVATVSGNTIYF. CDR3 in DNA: TGCGCCAGCAGTCAAGTGGTTGCTACTGTCTCTGGAAACACCATATATTTT.

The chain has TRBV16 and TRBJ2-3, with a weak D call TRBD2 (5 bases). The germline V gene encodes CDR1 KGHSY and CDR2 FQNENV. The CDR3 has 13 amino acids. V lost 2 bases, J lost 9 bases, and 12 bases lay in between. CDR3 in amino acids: CASSQMASSTQYF. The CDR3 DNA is TGTGCCAGCAGCCAAATGGCTAGCAGCACGCAGTATTTT.

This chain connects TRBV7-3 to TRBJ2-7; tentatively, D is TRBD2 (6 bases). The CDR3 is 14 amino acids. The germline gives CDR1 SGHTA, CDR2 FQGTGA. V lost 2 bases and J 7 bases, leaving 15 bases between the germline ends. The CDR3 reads CASSLAPGAKEQYF. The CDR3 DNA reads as TGTGCCAGCAGCTTAGCCCCGGGAGCGAAAGAGCAGTACTTC.

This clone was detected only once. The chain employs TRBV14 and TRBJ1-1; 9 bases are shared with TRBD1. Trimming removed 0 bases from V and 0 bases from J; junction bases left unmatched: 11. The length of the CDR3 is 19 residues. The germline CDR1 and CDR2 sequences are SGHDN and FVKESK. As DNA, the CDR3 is TGTGCCAGCAGCCAAGATAGGGGTACAGGGGGCGCCGTGAACACTGAAGCTTTCTTT. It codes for CASSQDRGTGGAVNTEAFF.

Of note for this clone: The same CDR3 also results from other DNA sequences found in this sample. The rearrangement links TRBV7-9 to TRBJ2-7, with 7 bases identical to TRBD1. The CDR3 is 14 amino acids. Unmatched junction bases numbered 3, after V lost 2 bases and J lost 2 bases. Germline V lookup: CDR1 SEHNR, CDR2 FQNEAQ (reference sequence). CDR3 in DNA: TGTGCCAGCAGCTTACAAGGGGGCACCTACGAGCAGTACTTC. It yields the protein CASSLQGGTYEQYF.